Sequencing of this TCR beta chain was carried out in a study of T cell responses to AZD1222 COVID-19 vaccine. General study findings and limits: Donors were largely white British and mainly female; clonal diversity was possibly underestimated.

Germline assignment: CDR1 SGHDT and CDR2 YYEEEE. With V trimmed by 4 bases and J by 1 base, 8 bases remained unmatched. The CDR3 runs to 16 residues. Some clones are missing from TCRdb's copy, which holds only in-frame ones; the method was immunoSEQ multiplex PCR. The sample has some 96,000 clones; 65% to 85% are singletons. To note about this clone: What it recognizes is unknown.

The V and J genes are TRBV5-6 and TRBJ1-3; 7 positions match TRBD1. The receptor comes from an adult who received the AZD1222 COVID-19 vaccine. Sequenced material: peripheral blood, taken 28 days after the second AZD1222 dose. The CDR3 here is CASSPQQTGSGNTIYF. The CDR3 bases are TGTGCCAGCAGCCCTCAACAGACAGGGTCTGGAAACACCATATATTTT.